The present TCR beta chain was sequenced within a study of OX40 agonist ivuxolimab in advanced cancers. This clone was counted a few times. The target antigen is unknown. Study-wide points: Among the lowest peripheral clonal expansion occurred in 0.1-3.0 mg/kg partial responders.

The CDR3 runs to 15 residues. The germline CDR1 and CDR2 sequences are MNHNS and SASEGT. The ends were cut back, 4 bases at V and 2 bases at J, with 11 bases in the middle. Libraries were prepared by immunoSEQ multiplex PCR; TCRdb keeps only in-frame clonotypes and omits some of them. Among approximately 52,000 clones listed, about 88% were seen once. This sample comprised CD4+ or CD8+ T cells sorted from blood, obtained in a trial of the OX40 agonist ivuxolimab. This chain joins TRBV6-1 and TRBJ1-4, with D possibly TRBD1 on 5 matching bases. This receptor was identified in an adult with an advanced solid tumor such as melanoma, head and neck, liver or kidney cancer. CDR3 nucleotides: TGTGCCAGCAGTGTGGAGGCAGGGACTAATGAAAAACTGTTTTTT. Amino acids: CASSVEAGTNEKLFF.